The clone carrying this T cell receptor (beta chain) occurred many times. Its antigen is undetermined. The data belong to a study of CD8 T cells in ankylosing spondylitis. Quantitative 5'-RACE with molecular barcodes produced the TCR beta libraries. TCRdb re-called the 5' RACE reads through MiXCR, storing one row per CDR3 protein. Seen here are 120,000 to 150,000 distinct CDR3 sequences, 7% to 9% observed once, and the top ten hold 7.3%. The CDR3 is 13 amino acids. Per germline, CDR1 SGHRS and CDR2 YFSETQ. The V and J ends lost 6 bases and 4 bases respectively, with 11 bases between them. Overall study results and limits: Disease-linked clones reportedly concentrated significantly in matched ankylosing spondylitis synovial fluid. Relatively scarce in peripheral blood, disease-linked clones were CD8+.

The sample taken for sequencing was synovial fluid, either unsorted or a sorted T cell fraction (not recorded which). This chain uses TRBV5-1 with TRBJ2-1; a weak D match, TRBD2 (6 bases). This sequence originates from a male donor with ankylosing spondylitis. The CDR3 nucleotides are TGCGCCAGCAAAACTAGCAGTTACAATGAGCAGTTCTTC. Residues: CASKTSSYNEQFF.